The source of this TCR beta chain is a study of control samples from healthy donors and cancer patients. The CDR3 runs to 12 residues. The germline gives CDR1 SGHRS, CDR2 YFSETQ. V was trimmed by 4 bases and J by 2 bases, leaving 3 bases between them. Assay: immunoSEQ multiplex PCR; the TCRdb copy retains only in-frame clones and omits some. The sample gives approximately 170,000 clones, about 94% of which show up once; roughly 0.7% is in the top ten. V and J are TRBV5-1 and TRBJ2-2, with unresolved D. This clonotype originated in a woman between 25 and 40 years old in good health. The sample was blood. CDR3 in amino acids: CASSRNTGELFF. CDR3 in DNA: TGCGCCAGCAGCCGTAACACCGGGGAGCTGTTTTTT.